The clone carrying this T cell receptor (beta chain) was picked up a small number of times. What it binds is unknown. Unique molecular identifiers were used in preparing the TCRbeta library. MiXCR was run by TCRdb on the PCR reads, yielding one entry per CDR3 protein. The sample contains 100,000 to 130,000 distinct CDR3 sequences, 5% to 8% of which appear only once. This record belongs to a study of T-cell reconstitution after alpha-beta-depleted transplantation in children. The study's findings and limits: Approximately two months post-transplant, alpha-beta T cells reportedly originated from several hundred expanded graft clones. At one year after transplant, newly produced T cells mostly accounted for T-cell counts and diversity.

Trimming took off 0 bases at V and 6 bases at J, with 14 bases between the two ends. The CDR3 totals 14 residues. Germline-derived CDR1 and CDR2 are DFQATT and SNEGSKA (reference sequence). The sequence derives from a male patient under 10 years old who had a stem cell transplant for acute lymphoblastic leukemia, so the T cells may come from the graft donor. Sample: PBMCs, mostly from graft donor cells, taken 360 days after TCRalphabeta/CD19-depleted stem cell transplant. The chain carries TRBV20-1 and TRBJ2-5; the D gene is possibly TRBD1 (7 bases). In DNA, the CDR3 is TGCAGTGCTAGAGATCGGACAGGAGGGAAGACCCAGTACTTC. It translates to CSARDRTGGKTQYF.